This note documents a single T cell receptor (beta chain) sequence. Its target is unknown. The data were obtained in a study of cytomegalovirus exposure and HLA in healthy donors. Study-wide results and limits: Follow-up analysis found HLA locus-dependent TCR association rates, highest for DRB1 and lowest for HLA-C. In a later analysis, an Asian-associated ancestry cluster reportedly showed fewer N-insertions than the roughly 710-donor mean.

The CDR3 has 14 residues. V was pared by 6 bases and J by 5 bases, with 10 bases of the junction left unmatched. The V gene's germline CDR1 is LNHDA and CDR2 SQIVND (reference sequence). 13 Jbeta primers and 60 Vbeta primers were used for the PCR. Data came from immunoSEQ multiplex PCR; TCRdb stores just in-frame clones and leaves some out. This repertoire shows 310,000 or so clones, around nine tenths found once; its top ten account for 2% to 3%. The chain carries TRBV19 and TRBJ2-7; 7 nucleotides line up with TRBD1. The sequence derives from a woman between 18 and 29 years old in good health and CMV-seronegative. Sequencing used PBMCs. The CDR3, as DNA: TGTGCCAGTAGGAAACAGGGGCCTCTCCACGAGCAGTACTTC. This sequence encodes CASRKQGPLHEQYF.